One and the same sample provided the 15 T cell receptor beta chains below, sequenced in a study of long-term antiretroviral therapy in people with HIV. The assay, immunoSEQ v3.0, was run at survey level. Sequenced by immunoSEQ multiplex PCR; TCRdb stores in-frame clones only, minus some. The sample has 20,000 to 30,000 clones, approximately 86% seen once. This specimen consisted of unsorted PBMCs, obtained 1.2 years after starting antiretroviral therapy. These receptors were taken from a man aged 45-65 years with HIV.

The chain is built from TRBV7-6 and TRBJ2-1; 12 nucleotides match TRBD2. With V trimmed by 5 bases and J by 5 bases, 7 bases remained unmatched. The germline CDR1 and CDR2 sequences are SGHVS and FNYEAQ. The CDR3 covers 16 residues. DNA for the CDR3: TGTGCCAGCAGCCCAAGACTAGCGGGGGAGGACAATGAGCAGTTCTTC. Translated, it gives CASSPRLAGEDNEQFF.

The chain carries TRBV6-6 and TRBJ2-7; maybe TRBD1 (5 bases). V was clipped by 2 bases and J by 4 bases, with 9 bases between them. Germline V lookup: CDR1 MNHNY, CDR2 SVGAGI (reference sequence). CDR3 length: 13 amino acids. Here the CDR3 reads CASSYLHRYEQYF. CDR3 bases: TGTGCCAGCAGTTACCTGCACAGGTACGAGCAGTACTTC.

The chain has TRBV19 and TRBJ1-2; the D is unclear. This CDR3 is built from 13 residues. V was shortened by 1 base and J by 7 bases, with 10 bases between the two germline ends. In germline, CDR1 is LNHDA, CDR2 SQIVND (reference sequence). For the CDR3, the DNA is TGTGCCAGTAGTATAGGGACGGGCAGTGGCTACACCTTC. It is translated as CASSIGTGSGYTF.

The chain is built from TRBV28 and TRBJ2-7; maybe TRBD1 (6 bases). V dropped 6 bases and J dropped 3 bases, with 18 bases sitting between them. Germline V lookup: CDR1 MDHEN, CDR2 SYDVKM. The CDR3 sequence is 15 residues long. The CDR3 sequence: CASSQIRQAFYEQYF. CDR3 nucleotide sequence: TGTGCCAGCAGCCAAATTCGACAGGCGTTCTACGAGCAGTACTTC.

The chain recombines TRBV5-6 with TRBJ2-1, with 14 positions matching TRBD2. V was clipped by 2 bases and J by 2 bases; unmatched bases: 3. The CDR3 has 17 amino acids. Germline CDR1 SGHDT, CDR2 YYEEEE. The chain's CDR3 is CASSLGLAGGPYNEQFF. The CDR3 nucleotides read TGTGCCAGCAGCTTAGGACTAGCGGGGGGTCCCTACAATGAGCAGTTCTTC.

This clone has a handful of counts. V gene TRBV6-1 combines with J gene TRBJ1-5; D remains unclear. Trimming left V 4 bases short and J 0 bases short, with 25 bases between. Germline-derived CDR1 and CDR2 are MNHNS and SASEGT. This CDR3 has 20 amino acids. The CDR3 DNA is TGTGCCAGCAGTGGAGCGAGGGAGGCAGGACCCCCTTATAGCAATCAGCCCCAGCATTTT. Encoded protein: CASSGAREAGPPYSNQPQHF.

The genes are TRBV28 and TRBJ1-5, with D perhaps matching TRBD1 (6 bases). V was clipped by 2 bases and J by 1 base, with 12 bases between them. CDR3 size: 16 residues. Per germline, CDR1 MDHEN and CDR2 SYDVKM. Written as DNA, the CDR3 is TGTGCCAGCAGTTTAAAGGGGGGGTTCAGCAATCAGCCCCAGCATTTT. Translating it yields CASSLKGGFSNQPQHF.

The V gene is TRBV6-6, the J gene TRBJ1-1; D remains ambiguous. Trimming left V 0 bases short and J 4 bases short, with 12 bases between. The CDR3 length is 15 residues. Germline CDR1 and CDR2: MNHNY and SVGAGI (reference sequence). The CDR3 loop is CASSYSSTGPTEAFF. CDR3 nucleotides: TGTGCCAGCAGTTACTCGTCGACCGGGCCCACTGAAGCTTTCTTT.

The chain carries TRBV14 and TRBJ1-1; 7 bases map to TRBD1. J gave up 4 bases and V 1 base, and 12 bases lay outside the gene matches. Germline V gene data show CDR1 as SGHDN and CDR2 as FVKESK. CDR3 size: 17 residues. The CDR3 nucleotides read TGTGCCAGCAGCCAAGCCCCCCGGGGAGGGGGCATCACTGAAGCTTTCTTT. Translating gives CASSQAPRGGGITEAFF.

The V and J genes are TRBV18 and TRBJ2-2; D gene ambiguous. V lost 2 bases to trimming and J lost 1 base, with 2 bases between them. Germline V lookup: CDR1 KGHSH, CDR2 LQKENI. The CDR3 extends over 13 amino acids. CDR3 bases: TGTGCCAGCTCACCAAGGAACACCGGGGAGCTGTTTTTT. This sequence encodes CASSPRNTGELFF.

The V call is TRBV6-6, the J call TRBJ2-7, with 10 bases aligning to TRBD1. CDR1 is MNHNY, CDR2 SVGAGI, per germline (reference sequence). The length of the CDR3 is 15 residues. V trimming: 6 bases; J trimming: 2 bases; junction bases outside the gene matches: 7. The CDR3 bases are TGTGCCAGCAGCAAGGGTGGGACAGGGGCCTACGAGCAGTACTTC. Translated, it gives CASSKGGTGAYEQYF.

V gene TRBV19 combines with J gene TRBJ1-2; 7 nucleotides align to TRBD1. There are 14 residues in the CDR3. CDR1 is LNHDA, CDR2 SQIVND, per germline (reference sequence). Losses at the gene ends were 9 bases for V and 0 bases for J; bases not matched to a gene: 7. CDR3 coding DNA: TGTGCCAGCCGTACGACAGGGCCTAACTATGGCTACACCTTC. It encodes CASRTTGPNYGYTF.

This chain connects TRBV5-1 to TRBJ2-2, with 7 bases lining up with TRBD1. Germline V gene data show CDR1 as SGHRS and CDR2 as YFSETQ. CDR3 size: 16 residues. Trimming at V came to 1 base and at J to 7 bases, leaving 10 bases not matched to a gene. CDR3 in DNA: TGCGCCAGCAGCTTGTACCAGGGGGTTTCTAACGGGGAGCTGTTTTTT. It encodes CASSLYQGVSNGELFF.

This chain links TRBV9 with TRBJ2-7; weak D call: TRBD2 (5 bases). There are 13 residues in the CDR3. The V and J ends lost 4 bases and 4 bases respectively, with 12 bases between them. CDR1 SGDLS and CDR2 YYNGEE come from the germline V gene. CDR3 coding DNA: TGTGCCAGCAGCCCCTCCTTAGCGTACGAGCAGTACTTC. Amino acid sequence: CASSPSLAYEQYF.

The chain is built from TRBV19 and TRBJ2-2; a weak D match, TRBD2 (7 bases). In germline, CDR1 is LNHDA, CDR2 SQIVND (reference sequence). V lost 0 bases to trimming and J lost 6 bases, with 29 bases between them. The CDR3 spans 21 residues. This CDR3 is CASSIERWTGGPGVKSGELFF. DNA of the CDR3: TGTGCCAGTAGTATAGAACGCTGGACCGGGGGGCCCGGCGTTAAGTCCGGGGAGCTGTTTTTT.